This T cell receptor beta chain was documented in a study of blood T cell repertoires in COVID-19. Overall study: Sources were T cells, B-cell-depleted T cells, or PBMCs; the material itself was cDNA or gDNA.

Notes on this clone: Other DNA variants within this sample encode the same CDR3.

All enrollees were roughly 18 to 95 years old and from some 24 US areas. Cohort placement rested on clinical history that participants reported themselves. Cohort 3 recovered donors had two negative PCRs, clearance, or symptom resolution. This table comes from immunoSEQ multiplex PCR, and its TCRdb copy is limited to in-frame clones, with some not included. The repertoire has hundreds of thousands of clones, around nine tenths of them found once; the top ten carry 8% to 9.5%. The CDR3 contains 14 residues. Germline assignment: CDR1 MNHEY and CDR2 SVGEGT. The ends lost 2 bases at V and 4 bases at J; junction bases unmatched: 5.

The TCR comes from a woman aged 55-70 years who had recovered from COVID-19. Input material: PBMCs or T cells enriched from blood (not recorded which). V gene TRBV6-2 or TRBV6-3 combines with J gene TRBJ2-7; 7 bases line up with TRBD2. CDR3 DNA: TGTGCCAGCAGTTACGAGCGGGGAGCGTACGAGCAGTACTTC. As protein: CASSYERGAYEQYF.